The T cell receptor beta chain described here comes from a study of cytomegalovirus exposure and HLA in healthy donors. Despite likely unrecorded immune exposures, the donors were nominally healthy at the time of sampling. CDR3 length equals 16 residues. Germline loops: CDR1 LNHNV, CDR2 YYDKDF (reference sequence). Trimming removed 0 bases from V and 2 bases from J, with 11 bases in between. This clone was seen more than once but under ten times. PCR primers comprised 60 Vbeta and 13 Jbeta primers. The assay was immunoSEQ multiplex PCR, and TCRdb's table has in-frame clones only and misses some. In the table there are about 90,000 clones, around 66% of which are singletons.

Sequencing used PBMCs. The rearrangement uses TRBV15 and TRBJ2-1; the D is unclear. The TCR originated in a young man in good health and CMV-seronegative. The CDR3 DNA follows: TGTGCCACCAGCAGAGATCGTGCACAGACCTACAATGAGCAGTTCTTC. It yields the protein CATSRDRAQTYNEQFF. The entire variable domain, with the rest obtained from reference TRBV15 and TRBJ2-1, is as follows: DAMVIQNPRYQVTQFGKPVTLSCSQTLNHNVMYWYQQKSSQAPKLLFHYYDKDFNNEADTPDNFQSRRPNTSFCFLDIRSPGLGDTAMYLCATSRDRAQTYNEQFFGPGTRLTVL.